This TCR beta chain was identified during a study of response to subunit inactivated influenza vaccine. Study findings and constraints: Authors suggested each seasonal influenza vaccination recruits few new T cells.

Trimming cost V 5 bases and J 5 bases; bases outside gene matches: 8. Germline CDR1 reads DFQATT; CDR2 reads SNEGSKA (reference sequence). The CDR3 contains 13 residues. This clonotype came up a few times. Its antigen is still unknown. MiXCR, applied by TCRdb to the RT-PCR reads, yields one record per CDR3 protein. The table has about 700,000 distinct CDR3 sequences, approximately 14% seen once. The rearrangement joins TRBV20-1 to TRBJ1-1, with 7 bases fitting TRBD1. The sequence was obtained from a man between 45 and 60 years old who received an inactivated influenza vaccine. The material sequenced was PBMCs from blood, taken around 14 days before vaccination. In DNA, the CDR3 is TGCAGTGCTTCGAAGGGGGCCGGTACTGAAGCTTTCTTT. The encoded protein is CSASKGAGTEAFF.